This T cell receptor (beta chain) was captured in a study of spatial heterogeneity in lung cancer. Study-wide context: Beta-chain sequences consistently outnumbered alpha-chain sequences in detection.

Time point described: sample taken at primary tumor resection. Unsorted whole RNA from tumor, nontumor lung or frozen PBMC underwent sequencing. Untreated early-stage non-small cell lung cancer patients, roughly 72 in total, were the donors. Study-wide results and limits: Among blood samples, ubiquitous expanded tumor TCRs appeared more at resection than at follow-up.

Unique molecular identifiers, one per molecule, were present on every TCR cDNA molecule. TCRdb processed the 5' RACE reads anew with MiXCR; each CDR3 protein has one entry. The sample carries around 30,000 distinct CDR3 sequences, more than 8% recorded once. This clonotype showed up many times. The antigen remains unidentified. CDR3 size: 16 residues. Germline CDR1 reads SGHTA; CDR2 reads FQGNSA. V was shortened by 5 bases and J by 4 bases, with 17 bases between the two germline ends. The rearrangement uses TRBV7-2 and TRBJ2-2; D tentatively fits TRBD1 or TRBD2 (5 bases each). The sequence was collected from a female donor with early-stage non-small cell lung cancer. Here the sequenced sample was PBMCs, taken at surgery. The CDR3 DNA reads as TGTGCCAGCAGCATGGGGGATCCGCCGAGCACCGGGGAGCTGTTTTTT. This sequence encodes CASSMGDPPSTGELFF.